This T cell receptor beta chain was captured by sequencing in a study of OX40 agonist ivuxolimab in advanced cancers. This table comes from immunoSEQ multiplex PCR, and its TCRdb copy is limited to in-frame clones, with some not included. The data show 70,000 to 80,000 clones, around 86% seen once. V was pared by 1 base and J by 5 bases, with 5 bases between. The CDR3 runs 12 residues. The germline gives CDR1 GTSNPN, CDR2 SVGIG (reference sequence). This chain connects TRBV30 to TRBJ2-2, with unresolved D. This sequence originates from an adult with an advanced solid tumor such as melanoma, head and neck, liver or kidney cancer. The sample consisted of CD4+ or CD8+ T cells sorted from blood, taken in a trial of the OX40 agonist ivuxolimab. CDR3 DNA sequence: TGTGCCTGGAGTGATACGACCGGGGAGCTGTTTTTT. Its translation is CAWSDTTGELFF.